These 27 T cell receptor beta chains share one sample of origin, sequenced in a study of blood T cell repertoires in COVID-19. Data came from immunoSEQ multiplex PCR; TCRdb stores just in-frame clones and leaves some out. Among some 150,000 clones listed, approximately 86% were seen once. The sequenced material came from peripheral blood. These receptors were taken from a human donor in a cohort sampled during active COVID-19.

As to this clone: Other nucleotide sequences from this sample produce the same CDR3. The chain has TRBV7-9 and TRBJ1-1; a weak D match, TRBD1 (5 bases). CDR3 length: 13 amino acids. Trimming left V 4 bases short and J 1 base short, with 7 bases between. Germline CDR1 and CDR2: SEHNR and FQNEAQ (reference sequence). CDR3: CASSSTGNTEAFF. CDR3 coding DNA: TGTGCCAGCAGCTCCACAGGGAACACTGAAGCTTTCTTT.

This sequence joins TRBV19 and TRBJ2-3; 8 nucleotides match TRBD2. Per germline, CDR1 LNHDA and CDR2 SQIVND (reference sequence). V shed 5 bases, J shed 5 bases, and the junction held 12 bases outside the gene matches. CDR3 length equals 16 residues. The CDR3 region is CASSSPRVSGIDTQYF. CDR3 coding DNA: TGTGCCAGTAGTTCACCCCGCGTTAGCGGGATAGATACGCAGTATTTT. Full variable domain (rest looked up from reference TRBV19 and TRBJ2-3): DGGITQSPKYLFRKEGQNVTLSCEQNLNHDAMYWYRQDPGQGLRLIYYSQIVNDFQKGDIAEGYSVSREKKESFPLTVTSAQKNPTAFYLCASSSPRVSGIDTQYFGPGTRLTVL.

This clone is a singleton in its sample. V is TRBV6-5 and J is TRBJ2-1, with a weak D call TRBD2 (5 bases). The CDR3 extends over 14 amino acids. Trimming cost V 0 bases and J 6 bases, with 9 bases left between them. Germline V gene sequence: CDR1 MNHEY, CDR2 SVGAGI. CDR3 coding DNA: TGTGCCAGCAGTTACTCTATTAGCGTCAATGAGCAGTTCTTC. Its protein product is CASSYSISVNEQFF.

The chain combines TRBV20-1 with TRBJ1-4; the D gene is possibly TRBD1 (5 bases). The CDR3 has 11 amino acids. CDR1 and CDR2 from the germline V gene are DFQATT and SNEGSKA (reference sequence). CDR3 bases: TGCACCGCAGGGTGGGATGAAAAACTGTTTTTT. Translating it yields CTAGWDEKLFF.

This clone was found once. V usage is TRBV7-9 and J usage is TRBJ2-2; D is possibly TRBD2 (5 bases). Deletions cut 5 bases from V and 5 bases from J, with 9 bases between. This CDR3 contains 13 residues. Germline CDR1 SEHNR, CDR2 FQNEAQ (reference sequence). CDR3 sequence: CASSPGRTGELFF. CDR3 nucleotides: TGTGCCAGCAGCCCTGGGAGAACCGGGGAGCTGTTTTTT.

The CDR3 spells CAWRLAGVLRMREQYF. CDR3 in DNA: TGTGCCTGGAGACTAGCGGGAGTCCTTCGTATGAGGGAGCAGTACTTC. The genes are TRBV30 and TRBJ2-7; TRBD2 matches at 11 bases. Germline CDR1 reads GTSNPN; CDR2 reads SVGIG (reference sequence). The CDR3 has 16 amino acids. With 3 bases clipped from V and 7 bases from J, the junction kept 14 bases outside the gene matches.

J is TRBJ2-3 and V is TRBV6-5; the match to TRBD1 covers 10 bases. The CDR3 has 15 residues. V lost 6 bases, J lost 2 bases, and 5 bases stayed unmatched. Germline CDR1 reads MNHEY; CDR2 reads SVGAGI. The CDR3 DNA reads as TGTGCCAGCAGGACTGACAGGGGGCTCACAGATACGCAGTATTTT. Residues: CASRTDRGLTDTQYF.

The J gene is TRBJ2-1, the V gene TRBV23-1; TRBD1 might be the D (7 bases). TRBV23-1 is treated as an ORF (open reading frame) with a function not yet certain. The CDR3 has 13 amino acids. V lost 8 bases and J lost 6, with 14 bases in between. The CDR3 protein is CASRPRGANEQFF. Written as DNA, the CDR3 is TGCGCCAGCCGACCCAGGGGGGCCAATGAGCAGTTCTTC.

This clone was detected once. This CDR3 reads CASSSRDRVKSESYNSPLHF. CDR3 DNA: TGTGCCAGCAGTTCCAGGGACAGGGTAAAATCTGAATCCTATAATTCACCCCTCCACTTT. The chain has TRBV21-1 and TRBJ1-6; the table's D call, TRBD1, was not checked against the DNA. TRBV21-1 is a known pseudogene. The length of the CDR3 is 20 residues.

The rearrangement uses TRBV19 and TRBJ2-7; TRBD2 might be the D (6 bases). With 9 bases removed from V and 5 bases from J, the gap between germline ends came to 14 bases. The CDR3 loop spans 12 amino acids. The germline V gene has CDR1 LNHDA and CDR2 SQIVND (reference sequence). CDR3: CASRPGVHEQYF. The CDR3 DNA follows: TGTGCCAGCCGGCCGGGGGTCCACGAGCAGTACTTC.

The chain has TRBV9 and TRBJ1-6; no reliable D call. Trimming pared 5 bases from V and 9 bases from J, leaving 15 bases between. The germline V gene has CDR1 SGDLS and CDR2 YYNGEE. This CDR3 has 14 amino acids. CDR3 region: CASRAPGSGSPLHF. In DNA form, the CDR3 reads TGTGCCAGCAGAGCACCAGGTTCAGGTTCACCCCTCCACTTT.

This chain connects TRBV5-1 to TRBJ2-3; 8 positions match TRBD2. CDR3 length equals 16 residues. Germline lookup yields CDR1 SGHRS and CDR2 YFSETQ. Trimming at V came to 3 bases and at J to 5 bases, leaving 11 bases not matched to a gene. CDR3 DNA: TGCGCCAGCAGCTGGGGCCCCGAGCGGGGGAAAGATACGCAGTATTTT. Translating it yields CASSWGPERGKDTQYF.

The genes are TRBV5-1 and TRBJ2-5; TRBD2 matches 11 bases. The CDR3 loop spans 15 amino acids. Trimming cost V 0 bases and J 2 bases; bases outside gene matches: 0. Germline V lookup: CDR1 SGHRS, CDR2 YFSETQ. CDR3 coding DNA: TGCGCCAGCAGCTTGGGACTAGCGGGACAAGAGACCCAGTACTTC. Translated: CASSLGLAGQETQYF.

The V gene is TRBV2, the J gene TRBJ2-7, with TRBD2 matching 7 bases. CDR3 length equals 15 residues. Germline CDR1 is SNHLY and CDR2 is FYNNEI. V shed 3 bases, J shed 0 bases, and the junction held 5 bases outside the gene matches. The CDR3 protein is CASSETSLDSYEQYF. For the CDR3, the DNA is TGTGCCAGCAGTGAGACTAGCCTAGACTCCTACGAGCAGTACTTC.

The chain couples TRBV7-6 to TRBJ1-1; 11 nucleotides line up with TRBD1. CDR1 is SGHVS, CDR2 FNYEAQ, per germline. V lost 4 bases to trimming and J lost 5 bases; unmatched junction nucleotides: 3. This CDR3 comprises 14 residues. CDR3 sequence: CASSSGQGVTEAFF. The CDR3 DNA follows: TGTGCCAGCAGCTCGGGACAGGGGGTGACTGAAGCTTTCTTT.

The rearrangement links TRBV7-9 to TRBJ1-3; 7 bases are a match to TRBD1. CDR1 and CDR2 (germline): SEHNR, FQNEAQ (reference sequence). V shed 6 bases, J shed 4 bases, and the junction held 9 bases outside the gene matches. This CDR3 region has 15 residues. The CDR3 reads CASSSGQVAGNTIYF. CDR3 nucleotides: TGTGCCAGCAGTTCAGGACAGGTCGCGGGAAACACCATATATTTT.

This chain connects TRBV7-2 to TRBJ1-2; D is possibly TRBD1 (5 bases). The CDR3 is 15 residues long. Germline-derived CDR1 and CDR2 are SGHTA and FQGNSA. V was cut by 1 base and J by 5 bases, with 14 bases left in between. The CDR3 DNA sequence: TGTGCCAGCAGCTTAGGGGCAGGGCTAGGTTATGGCTACACCTTC. It is translated as CASSLGAGLGYGYTF.

The V gene is TRBV14, the J gene TRBJ2-2; TRBD2 might be the D (6 bases). The germline CDR1 and CDR2 sequences are SGHDN and FVKESK. Trimming shortened V by 1 base and J by 2 bases, and 14 bases separated the two germline ends. The CDR3 spans 17 residues. The CDR3 region is CASSQASGLDNTGELFF. The CDR3 DNA reads as TGTGCCAGCAGCCAAGCCTCGGGACTCGATAACACCGGGGAGCTGTTTTTT.

This clone was detected once. The chain recombines TRBV19 with TRBJ1-2; TRBD1 matches 9 bases. Germline V gives CDR1 LNHDA, CDR2 SQIVND (reference sequence). The CDR3 is 14 amino acids. Trimming at V came to 7 bases and at J to 7 bases, leaving 10 bases not matched to a gene. The DNA for the CDR3 is TGTGCCAGTAATCAACAGGGGGCGCAGGGTGGCTACACCTTC. It yields the protein CASNQQGAQGGYTF.

This clone was seen many times. J is TRBJ2-2 and V is TRBV5-4, with D possibly being TRBD1 (5 bases). Germline V gene lookup returns CDR1 SGHNT and CDR2 YYREEE (reference sequence). There are 16 residues in the CDR3. Trimming cost V 0 bases and J 5 bases, with 14 bases left between them. The CDR3 loop reads CASSLAIGARTGELFF. CDR3 coding DNA: TGTGCCAGCAGCTTGGCCATAGGGGCACGGACCGGGGAGCTGTTTTTT.

To note about this clone: Germline is not matched at one junction end, which may reflect a read error. The CDR3 spells CASSPSITGQGLDTEAFF. The CDR3 DNA sequence: TGTGCCAGTTCACCGAGTATAACAGGGCAGGGTCTGGACACTGAAGCTTTCTTT. The V call is TRBV18, the J call TRBJ1-1, with a weak D call TRBD1 (6 bases). Germline CDR1 is KGHSH and CDR2 is LQKENI. The CDR3 consists of 18 residues. Looking up the rest from reference TRBV18 and TRBJ1-1 gives the full variable domain: NAGVMQNPRHLVRRRGQEARLRCSPMKGHSHVYWYRQLPEEGLKFMVYLQKENIIDESGMPKERFSAEFPKEGPSILRIQQVVRGDSAAYFCASSPSITGQGLDTEAFFGQGTRLTVV.

V gene TRBV2 combines with J gene TRBJ1-4; a possible D gene is TRBD1 (6 bases). Between the trimmed V and J ends, which lost 8 bases and 3 bases, there was a span of 13 bases. Per the germline V gene, CDR1 is SNHLY and CDR2 is FYNNEI. The CDR3 contains 14 residues. The CDR3 DNA reads as TGTGCCAGCTGTCAGGGGACCCCTAATGAAAAACTGTTTTTT. Amino acid sequence: CASCQGTPNEKLFF.

This chain uses TRBV5-1 with TRBJ2-7; D may be TRBD2 (6 bases). With 5 bases removed from V and 2 bases from J, the gap between germline ends came to 14 bases. The CDR3 consists of 14 residues. CDR1 is SGHRS and CDR2 is YFSETQ in the germline V gene. The CDR3 spells CASREGTTTYEQYF. The CDR3, as DNA: TGCGCCAGCAGGGAGGGGACGACCACCTACGAGCAGTACTTC.

This clone was detected a few times. This chain connects TRBV4-1 to TRBJ2-4; 8 bases align to TRBD2. CDR3 length: 14 residues. The ends lost 0 bases at V and 8 bases at J; junction bases unmatched: 3. Germline assignment: CDR1 MGHRA and CDR2 YSYEKL. The CDR3 DNA reads as TGCGCCAGCAGCCAAGATCGGGAGGGGTACATTCAGTACTTC. Protein: CASSQDREGYIQYF.

The V gene is TRBV29-1, the J gene TRBJ2-1; TRBD2 matches 8 bases. The V gene end was trimmed by 7 bases and the J gene end by 8 bases; junction bases not matched to a gene: 13. The CDR3 runs 14 residues. Germline CDR1 reads SQVTM; CDR2 reads ANQGSEA. The CDR3 DNA is TGCAGCGCCGGTCGGACTAGCCTCGTCCATGAGCAGTTCTTC. Translating it yields CSAGRTSLVHEQFF.

Only one count was recorded for this clone. The gene calls are TRBV2 and TRBJ1-6, with TRBD1 matching 7 bases. The V segment lost 3 bases and the J segment 7 bases; nucleotides outside the gene matches: 12. CDR1 SNHLY and CDR2 FYNNEI come from the germline V gene. This CDR3 comprises 17 residues. As DNA, the CDR3 is TGTGCCAGCAGTGAGGTCGGCCGGGTCAGGGGGAATTCACCCCTCCACTTT. Translating it yields CASSEVGRVRGNSPLHF.

The chain uses TRBV7-3 and TRBJ2-3, with TRBD2 matching 15 bases. The V segment lost 5 bases and the J segment 3 bases; nucleotides outside the gene matches: 3. This CDR3 has 16 amino acids. Germline V lookup: CDR1 SGHTA, CDR2 FQGTGA. Here the CDR3 reads CASSQGTSGGTDTQYF. The CDR3 DNA is TGTGCCAGCAGCCAAGGGACTAGCGGGGGGACAGATACGCAGTATTTT.